The entry below gives a single TCR beta chain sequence along with its context. Germline CDR1 and CDR2: SGHNT and YYREEE (reference sequence). J gave up 8 bases and V 5 bases, and 9 bases lay outside the gene matches. The CDR3 extends over 14 amino acids. The data were taken from a study of blood T cell repertoires in COVID-19. Study information: COVID-19 samples collected from the United States, Italy and Spain covered acute and convalescent phases. T cells, B-cell-depleted T cells, or PBMCs provided the cDNA or gDNA that served as material.

Original processing methods: Nucleated cell counts were estimated from reference gene primer amplification. The data were produced by immunoSEQ multiplex PCR, yet TCRdb's version contains in-frame clones alone and is incomplete. The V and J calls and clone size are taken from that table; D and trimming were inferred from the DNA. The sample includes tens of thousands of clones, over 70% seen only once; the top ten take roughly 18%. Material for sequencing was peripheral blood. This receptor was identified in a man between 65 and 79 years old who had recovered from COVID-19. This sequence joins TRBV5-4 and TRBJ2-2; 7 nucleotides agree with TRBD1. The CDR3 sequence is CASSELQGTGELFF. The CDR3 DNA follows: TGTGCCAGCAGTGAACTACAGGGGACAGGGGAGCTGTTTTTT. The full variable domain, in which reference TRBV5-4 and TRBJ2-2 provide the parts outside the CDR3, is ETGVTQSPTHLIKTRGQQVTLRCSSQSGHNTVSWYQQALGQGPQFIFQYYREEENGRGNFPPRFSGLQFPNYSSELNVNALELDDSALYLCASSELQGTGELFFGEGSRLTVL.